The subject of this entry is one T cell receptor (beta chain). In germline, CDR1 is WNHNN, CDR2 SYGVQD (reference sequence). There are 14 residues in the CDR3. V was pared by 6 bases and J by 5 bases, with 3 bases of the junction left unmatched. This specimen comes from a study of blood T cell repertoires in COVID-19. Original data processing: Cell counts per sample came from amplifying reference gene primers. TCRdb's table, derived via immunoSEQ multiplex PCR, lists solely in-frame clones and lacks some. The V and J calls and the clone size are those of that table, but D and trimming were determined from the DNA. The sample records 75,000 to 90,000 clones, around 90% being singletons.

The chain employs TRBV10-1 and TRBJ1-6; 8 positions agree with TRBD1. The TCR was taken from a man at least 80 years old with active or convalescent COVID-19. Sequenced: peripheral blood. The CDR3 nucleotides are TGCGCCAGCAGCCGGACAGGGAATAATTCACCCCTCCACTTT. This encodes CASSRTGNNSPLHF.